Below are 22 T cell receptor beta chains sequenced from a single sample in a study of T cells after yellow fever vaccination. TCRdb independently ran MiXCR on the 5' RACE reads; one entry per CDR3 protein. This table has some 670,000 distinct CDR3 sequences, 9% to 15% appearing once. Material: PBMCs, obtained on the day of the yellow fever booster vaccination. Receptors originate from a man younger than 45 who received the YFV17D yellow fever vaccine.

This rearrangement joins TRBV14 to TRBJ2-3; D ambiguous. Germline CDR1 reads SGHDN; CDR2 reads FVKESK. CDR3 length: 15 residues. The V end lost 0 bases, the J end lost 4 bases, and 11 bases lay between the germline ends. CDR3: CASSQDHFTADTQYF. CDR3 sequence (DNA): TGTGCCAGCAGCCAAGACCATTTTACGGCAGATACGCAGTATTTT.

The rearrangement uses TRBV6-5 and TRBJ1-2, with TRBD1 matching over 7 bases. Trimming cost V 2 bases and J 5 bases; bases outside gene matches: 8. The CDR3 runs 15 residues. The germline CDR1 and CDR2 sequences are MNHEY and SVGAGI. CDR3 protein: CASSYTQGQYYGYTF. The CDR3 nucleotides read TGTGCCAGCAGTTACACCCAGGGACAGTATTATGGCTACACCTTC.

V gene TRBV21-1 combines with J gene TRBJ2-7; TRBD1 was called by the table and not checked on the DNA. TRBV21-1 is a listed pseudogene. CDR3 size: 16 residues. The CDR3 nucleotides read TGTGCCAGCAGCAAAGCGGGGGTGGGGGCCTCCTACGAGCAGTACTTC. This sequence encodes CASSKAGVGASYEQYF.

This clonotype was detected a few times. The chain is built from TRBV29-1 and TRBJ2-2; 7 nucleotides agree with TRBD1. V lost 7 bases, J lost 4 bases, and 9 bases stayed unmatched. CDR1 and CDR2 from the germline V gene are SQVTM and ANQGSEA. The CDR3 is 14 amino acids. The CDR3, as DNA: TGCAGCGCCCGCACCGGGACAGTCACCGGGGAGCTGTTTTTT. Amino acids: CSARTGTVTGELFF.

V and J are TRBV12-3 or TRBV12-4 and TRBJ2-5; D is unclear. The V end lost 3 bases, the J end lost 2 bases, and 16 bases lay between the germline ends. The CDR3 has 16 amino acids. The CDR3, as DNA: TGTGCCAGCAGTTTTGCTGCTGGCAGCCTTCAAGAGACCCAGTACTTC. It specifies CASSFAAGSLQETQYF.

V gene TRBV6-1 combines with J gene TRBJ1-2, with TRBD1 as a possible D gene (5 bases). Germline V gene lookup returns CDR1 MNHNS and CDR2 SASEGT. The CDR3 has 14 residues. V lost 1 base to trimming and J lost 2 bases, with 8 bases between them. CDR3 in amino acids: CASSEGRGNYGYTF. The CDR3 nucleotides read TGTGCCAGCAGTGAAGGGAGGGGAAACTATGGCTACACCTTC.

This clonotype was seen a handful of times. A read error may account for a junction end that differs from germline. The genes are TRBV4-3 and TRBJ2-1; D perhaps matches TRBD2 (5 bases). The CDR3 totals 14 residues. CDR1 and CDR2 (germline): LGHNA, YSLEER. The DNA of the CDR3 is TGCGCCAGAAGCCAGGAAGAGTGGGCGGGTGAGCAGTTCTTC. This gives the protein CARSQEEWAGEQFF.

The chain carries TRBV7-2 and TRBJ2-7; D tentatively fits TRBD1 or TRBD2 (5 bases each). Trimming stripped 5 bases from V and 1 base from J, with 12 bases between. This CDR3 contains 14 residues. The V gene's germline CDR1 is SGHTA and CDR2 FQGNSA. The CDR3 DNA sequence: TGTGCCAGCAGCCCGGGACGCCTTTCCTACGAGCAGTACTTC. This gives the protein CASSPGRLSYEQYF.

In this sample, this clonotype turned up a few times. The chain employs TRBV20-1 and TRBJ2-1, with 14 positions matching TRBD2. The CDR3 sequence is 18 residues long. The V and J ends lost 0 bases and 2 bases, in that order; junction bases with no gene match: 6. CDR1 is DFQATT and CDR2 is SNEGSKA in the germline V gene (reference sequence). The CDR3 here is CSARDWGLAGVAYNEQFF. The CDR3 DNA is TGCAGTGCTAGAGATTGGGGACTAGCGGGAGTAGCCTACAATGAGCAGTTCTTC.

J is TRBJ2-1 and V is TRBV19, with D perhaps TRBD1 (5 bases). The CDR3 is 13 amino acids. Trimming shortened V by 6 bases and J by 8 bases, and 14 bases separated the two germline ends. Germline V gene data show CDR1 as LNHDA and CDR2 as SQIVND (reference sequence). The CDR3 sequence: CASRVGKGDEQFF. DNA for the CDR3: TGTGCCAGTAGGGTAGGCAAAGGGGATGAGCAGTTCTTC.

This chain joins TRBV11-2 and TRBJ2-3; 10 bases are shared with TRBD2. CDR1 and CDR2 (germline): SGHAT, FQNNGV. The CDR3 consists of 16 residues. V was pared by 1 base and J by 6 bases, with 7 bases of the junction left unmatched. The CDR3 sequence: CASSLGSSGRVDTQYF. CDR3 bases: TGTGCCAGCAGCTTAGGTTCTAGCGGGAGAGTTGATACGCAGTATTTT.

This clonotype came up many times. The chain uses TRBV29-1 and TRBJ2-7; tentative D call: TRBD1 (5 bases). Germline V gene lookup returns CDR1 SQVTM and CDR2 ANQGSEA. The length of the CDR3 is 13 residues. V was shortened by 7 bases and J by 6 bases, with 19 bases between the two germline ends. The CDR3 region has the DNA TGCAGCGCAGGACAACCTTCGTCTGGCGAGCAGTACTTC. Its protein product is CSAGQPSSGEQYF.

The sample holds a few counts of this clonotype. This rearrangement joins TRBV29-1 to TRBJ1-2; D uncertain. The CDR3 length is 13 residues. CDR1 and CDR2 from the germline V gene are SQVTM and ANQGSEA. The ends were cut back, 4 bases at V and 5 bases at J, with 14 bases in the middle. Here the CDR3 DNA reads TGCAGCGTTGTGGGGATTATGGAATATGGCTACACCTTC. Translating it yields CSVVGIMEYGYTF.

The chain couples TRBV12-3 or TRBV12-4 to TRBJ2-5; D is perhaps TRBD1 (5 bases). Trimming took 1 base from V and 2 from J, leaving 14 bases between them. The CDR3 has 16 amino acids. CDR3 in DNA: TGTGCCAGCAGTTTAGGGGCCATCAGGGTGCAAGAGACCCAGTACTTC. Amino acid sequence: CASSLGAIRVQETQYF.

The rearrangement links TRBV20-1 to TRBJ2-1, with TRBD1 as a possible D gene (5 bases). The CDR3 has 15 residues. Germline CDR1 reads DFQATT; CDR2 reads SNEGSKA (reference sequence). V lost 0 bases to trimming and J lost 4 bases, with 13 bases between them. CDR3 amino acids: CSARDDRAGYNEQFF. The CDR3 nucleotides are TGCAGTGCTAGAGATGATCGGGCAGGGTACAATGAGCAGTTCTTC.

The chain recombines TRBV28 with TRBJ2-1; 9 nucleotides line up with TRBD2. CDR1 and CDR2 (germline): MDHEN, SYDVKM. V lost 9 bases and J lost 4; bases outside the gene matches: 13. The CDR3 contains 16 residues. Here the CDR3 DNA reads TGTGCCAGTGAGGGGGTACTAGCGGGCGGGTACAATGAGCAGTTCTTC. Its protein product is CASEGVLAGGYNEQFF.

The rearrangement joins TRBV20-1 to TRBJ1-1, with 10 positions matching TRBD1. Losses at the gene ends were 0 bases for V and 3 bases for J; bases not matched to a gene: 7. CDR1 and CDR2 (germline): DFQATT, SNEGSKA (reference sequence). The CDR3 totals 16 residues. Written as DNA, the CDR3 is TGCAGTGCTAGAGATCCCGGGACAGGGGTGGACACTGAAGCTTTCTTT. It codes for CSARDPGTGVDTEAFF.

V is TRBV11-2 and J is TRBJ2-7; no definite D call. The V gene's germline CDR1 is SGHAT and CDR2 FQNNGV. The CDR3 consists of 13 residues. Trimming left V 5 bases short and J 3 bases short, with 11 bases between. The chain's CDR3 is CASSEGSLYEQYF. CDR3 nucleotide sequence: TGTGCCAGCAGCGAAGGGTCGCTCTACGAGCAGTACTTC.

The chain is built from TRBV30 and TRBJ2-6, with D uncertain. V gave up 3 bases and J gave up 0 bases, with 15 bases separating them. From germline, CDR1 is GTSNPN and CDR2 SVGIG (reference sequence). The CDR3 length is 17 residues. Here the CDR3 DNA reads TGTGCCTGGAGCGGAAAAATCATTCGCTCTGGGGCCAACGTCCTGACTTTC. Translated: CAWSGKIIRSGANVLTF.

This clonotype was recorded at least ten times. The J gene is TRBJ2-7, the V gene TRBV5-1; the match to TRBD2 covers 10 bases. V dropped 3 bases and J dropped 3; count of bases not matched to a gene: 6. Germline V gene sequence: CDR1 SGHRS, CDR2 YFSETQ. The CDR3 totals 15 residues. CDR3 amino acids: CASSWAASGSYEQYF. The CDR3 DNA reads TGCGCCAGCAGCTGGGCCGCTAGCGGGAGCTACGAGCAGTACTTC.

A few counts support this clonotype. The chain recombines TRBV28 with TRBJ2-5; possibly TRBD1 for D (5 bases). Trimming left V 11 bases short and J 1 base short, with 20 bases between. The CDR3 covers 15 residues. Germline-derived CDR1 and CDR2 are MDHEN and SYDVKM. The CDR3: CARPCRDWTQETQYF. The CDR3 DNA sequence: TGTGCCCGACCCTGCAGGGATTGGACCCAAGAGACCCAGTACTTC. The full variable domain, rest sourced from reference TRBV28 and TRBJ2-5, is DVKVTQSSRYLVKRTGEKVFLECVQDMDHENMFWYRQDPGLGLRLIYFSYDVKMKEKGDIPEGYSVSREKKERFSLILESASTNQTSMYLCARPCRDWTQETQYFGPGTRLLVL.

The chain has TRBV11-2 and TRBJ2-2, with 9 bases that match TRBD2. CDR1 is SGHAT and CDR2 is FQNNGV in the germline V gene. This CDR3 is 16 amino acids long. J gave up 3 bases and V 5 bases, and 7 bases lay outside the gene matches. DNA for the CDR3: TGTGCCAGCAGCCCCTCGAGCGGGGGGTACACCGGGGAGCTGTTTTTT. Protein: CASSPSSGGYTGELFF.